What follows are 31 T cell receptor beta chains derived from one specimen sequenced in a study of shared clonotypes between healthy human individuals. The table came from immunoSEQ multiplex PCR; TCRdb's copy has only in-frame clones and leaves some out. Here the sample spans roughly 2.5 million clones, around nine tenths being singletons. The specimen sequenced was naive CD4+ T cells sorted from blood. Subset in this sample: CD45RA+ positively selected. Source of these receptors: a man between 18 and 35 years old in good health.

The rearrangement joins TRBV19 to TRBJ2-5; TRBD1 agrees at 9 bases. V dropped 4 bases and J dropped 4; count of bases not matched to a gene: 7. This CDR3 is built from 15 residues. Per the germline V gene, CDR1 is LNHDA and CDR2 is SQIVND (reference sequence). The CDR3 DNA sequence: TGTGCCAGTAGTACCCGGACAGGGGTTGCAGAGACCCAGTACTTC. It translates to CASSTRTGVAETQYF.

This chain joins TRBV11-3 and TRBJ2-1; D may be TRBD1 (5 bases). CDR1 and CDR2 (germline): SGHNT, YENEEA. With 0 bases removed from V and 8 bases from J, the gap between germline ends came to 11 bases. The CDR3 has 14 residues. CDR3 coding DNA: TGTGCCAGCAGCTTAGACCCAGGGATCGATGAGCAGTTCTTC. Translation: CASSLDPGIDEQFF.

This chain uses TRBV10-3 with TRBJ2-3; a weak D match, TRBD2 (6 bases). Trimming pared 2 bases from V and 5 bases from J, leaving 11 bases between. Germline CDR1 ENHRY, CDR2 SYGVKD. The CDR3 is 14 amino acids. This CDR3 reads CAISEVSGVDTQYF. The CDR3 DNA sequence: TGTGCCATCAGTGAGGTATCGGGGGTAGATACGCAGTATTTT.

The V call is TRBV5-4, the J call TRBJ2-7; TRBD1 matches 11 bases. Germline trimming cut 1 base from V and 7 bases from J; bases unmatched to any gene: 7. The CDR3 totals 15 residues. The germline gives CDR1 SGHNT, CDR2 YYREEE (reference sequence). DNA for the CDR3: TGTGCCAGCAGCTTGACCGGACAGGGGGCGGATGAGCAGTACTTC. Its protein is CASSLTGQGADEQYF.

J is TRBJ2-2 and V is TRBV10-3; D perhaps matches TRBD1 (6 bases). Per germline, CDR1 ENHRY and CDR2 SYGVKD. Trimming took 3 bases from V and 7 from J, leaving 15 bases between them. This CDR3 has 15 amino acids. The CDR3 is CAISEPTGLGGELFF. Written as DNA, the CDR3 is TGTGCCATCAGTGAACCAACAGGGTTGGGCGGGGAGCTGTTTTTT.

This chain connects TRBV5-1 to TRBJ1-3, with TRBD1 as a possible D gene (5 bases). Trimming removed 4 bases from V and 0 bases from J, with 20 bases in between. This CDR3 is built from 18 residues. CDR1 is SGHRS and CDR2 is YFSETQ in the germline V gene. The CDR3 sequence: CASSPSGVWSFSGNTIYF. Written as DNA, the CDR3 is TGCGCCAGCAGCCCGTCGGGGGTTTGGAGTTTCTCTGGAAACACCATATATTTT.

The chain uses TRBV9 and TRBJ2-1; the match to TRBD2 covers 13 bases. There are 13 residues in the CDR3. CDR1 and CDR2 from the germline V gene are SGDLS and YYNGEE. The V segment lost 0 bases and the J segment 14 bases; nucleotides outside the gene matches: 2. The CDR3 loop is CASSVETSGGEFF. CDR3 bases: TGTGCCAGCAGCGTAGAAACTAGCGGGGGGGAGTTCTTC.

The rearrangement links TRBV11-2 to TRBJ2-4; 11 bases match TRBD2. The V gene end was trimmed by 6 bases and the J gene end by 2 bases; junction bases not matched to a gene: 3. The germline CDR1 and CDR2 sequences are SGHAT and FQNNGV. The CDR3 consists of 15 residues. CDR3 nucleotide sequence: TGTGCCAGCAGGCGACTAGCGGGGACCAAAAACATTCAGTACTTC. It is translated as CASRRLAGTKNIQYF.

The chain links TRBV5-1 to TRBJ2-2; TRBD1 matches at 8 bases. With V trimmed by 0 bases and J by 4 bases, 2 bases remained unmatched. CDR1 is SGHRS, CDR2 YFSETQ, per germline. This CDR3 is 15 amino acids long. CDR3 amino acids: CASSLGTGFTGELFF. CDR3 coding DNA: TGCGCCAGCAGCTTGGGGACAGGGTTCACCGGGGAGCTGTTTTTT.

The rearrangement uses TRBV5-1 and TRBJ1-3; no firm D call. V was cut by 0 bases and J by 2 bases, with 9 bases left in between. The V gene's germline CDR1 is SGHRS and CDR2 YFSETQ. This CDR3 has 15 residues. CDR3 DNA: TGCGCCAGCAGCTTGGACTCATCTACTGGAAACACCATATATTTT. Encoded protein: CASSLDSSTGNTIYF.

The rearrangement uses TRBV12-5 and TRBJ2-1; TRBD2 agrees at 10 bases. The germline V gene has CDR1 LGHNT and CDR2 FRNRAP. The CDR3 totals 15 residues. V shed 6 bases, J shed 10 bases, and the junction held 12 bases outside the gene matches. CDR3 sequence (DNA): TGTGCTAGTGGGGAAGGACTAGCGGTTCAGTGGGAGCAGTTCTTC. Amino acid sequence: CASGEGLAVQWEQFF.

The rearrangement links TRBV18 to TRBJ1-5; 9 bases line up with TRBD1. In germline, CDR1 is KGHSH, CDR2 LQKENI. V trimming: 4 bases; J trimming: 7 bases; junction bases outside the gene matches: 11. The CDR3 runs to 16 residues. CDR3 sequence (DNA): TGTGCCAGCTCACTGGGACAGGGAGGTTTGGGCCAGCCCCAGCATTTT. Encoded protein: CASSLGQGGLGQPQHF.

The V gene is TRBV30, the J gene TRBJ2-5, with 8 bases aligning to TRBD2. The CDR3 is 13 residues long. Germline V CDR1 and CDR2: GTSNPN, SVGIG (reference sequence). The junction had 4 bases not matched to a gene; V was cut back by 2 bases and J by 5 bases. The CDR3 sequence: CAWSPRLAETQYF. For the CDR3, the DNA is TGTGCCTGGAGTCCAAGACTAGCGGAGACCCAGTACTTC.

Remarks on this clone: Within the sample, other DNA sequences also encode this same CDR3. This rearrangement joins TRBV6-5 to TRBJ2-7, with 9 positions matching TRBD1. V shed 0 bases, J shed 4 bases, and the junction held 4 bases outside the gene matches. The germline V gene encodes CDR1 MNHEY and CDR2 SVGAGI. The length of the CDR3 is 15 residues. CDR3 coding DNA: TGTGCCAGCAGTTACTCGGGGACAGGGACGTACGAGCAGTACTTC. Its translation is CASSYSGTGTYEQYF.

This sequence joins TRBV28 and TRBJ1-2; a weak D match, TRBD1 (5 bases). The germline V gene encodes CDR1 MDHEN and CDR2 SYDVKM. Trimming shortened V by 0 bases and J by 6 bases, and 14 bases separated the two germline ends. The CDR3 is 15 residues long. CDR3 residues: CASSLWGQGKDGYTF. CDR3 DNA sequence: TGTGCCAGCAGTTTATGGGGGCAGGGAAAAGATGGCTACACCTTC.

V gene TRBV5-8 combines with J gene TRBJ1-5; D is uncertain. Germline loops: CDR1 SGHTS, CDR2 YDEGEE. The ends were cut back, 2 bases at V and 9 bases at J, with 15 bases in the middle. The CDR3 has 14 residues. The CDR3 is CASSFGRVEGPQHF. In nucleotides, the CDR3 is TGTGCCAGCAGCTTTGGACGGGTTGAAGGGCCCCAGCATTTT.

The V call is TRBV4-1, the J call TRBJ2-7; 10 bases fit TRBD2. J gave up 5 bases and V 2 bases, and 9 bases lay outside the gene matches. The CDR3 is made up of 16 amino acids. Germline V gene data show CDR1 as MGHRA and CDR2 as YSYEKL. As DNA, the CDR3 is TGCGCCAGCAGCCAATATGCCGGGACTAGCGCCCACGAGCAGTACTTC. This encodes CASSQYAGTSAHEQYF.

The chain links TRBV6-5 to TRBJ1-1; D is undetermined. Trimming removed 5 bases at V and 1 base at J, with 8 bases between. Germline V gene sequence: CDR1 MNHEY, CDR2 SVGAGI. The CDR3 is 13 amino acids. In DNA form, the CDR3 reads TGTGCCAGCAGTGCCCCAGGGAACACTGAAGCTTTCTTT. Translating it yields CASSAPGNTEAFF.

The V gene is TRBV5-4, the J gene TRBJ2-2; weak D call: TRBD2 (6 bases). CDR1 and CDR2 from the germline V gene are SGHNT and YYREEE (reference sequence). V lost 0 bases to trimming and J lost 0 bases, with 12 bases between them. The CDR3 spans 17 residues. This CDR3 is CASSLGLPGANTGELFF. The CDR3 DNA reads TGTGCCAGCAGCTTGGGTTTGCCGGGGGCGAACACCGGGGAGCTGTTTTTT.

V gene TRBV7-9 combines with J gene TRBJ2-5; TRBD2 matches at 13 bases. The CDR3 totals 16 residues. Germline assignment: CDR1 SEHNR and CDR2 FQNEAQ (reference sequence). The trim removed 6 bases at V and 1 base at J, leaving 5 bases unmatched. The CDR3 protein is CASSPWTSGSQETQYF. DNA of the CDR3: TGTGCCAGCAGTCCCTGGACTAGCGGGAGCCAAGAGACCCAGTACTTC.

The chain recombines TRBV9 with TRBJ2-1; 8 nucleotides align to TRBD2. The trim removed 3 bases at V and 0 bases at J, leaving 8 bases unmatched. The germline V gene encodes CDR1 SGDLS and CDR2 YYNGEE. The CDR3 is 17 residues long. The CDR3 sequence: CASSDKKAGDSYNEQFF. The CDR3 DNA sequence: TGTGCCAGCAGCGACAAGAAAGCGGGAGACTCCTACAATGAGCAGTTCTTC. Looking up the rest from reference TRBV9 and TRBJ2-1 gives the full variable domain: DSGVTQTPKHLITATGQRVTLRCSPRSGDLSVYWYQQSLDQGLQFLIQYYNGEERAKGNILERFSAQQFPDLHSELNLSSLELGDSALYFCASSDKKAGDSYNEQFFGPGTRLTVL.

V and J are TRBV4-3 and TRBJ2-1; TRBD2 matches 8 bases. V dropped 3 bases and J dropped 7; count of bases not matched to a gene: 8. CDR1 and CDR2 from the germline V gene are LGHNA and YSLEER. This CDR3 comprises 15 residues. CDR3 nucleotides: TGCGCCAGCAGCCAGGGAGGACTAGCCGTAAATGAGCAGTTCTTC. The encoded protein is CASSQGGLAVNEQFF.

The chain recombines TRBV5-1 with TRBJ2-5, with D maybe TRBD1 (6 bases). This CDR3 is 13 amino acids long. V gave up 5 bases and J gave up 5 bases, with 13 bases separating them. CDR1 and CDR2 from the germline V gene are SGHRS and YFSETQ. In DNA form, the CDR3 reads TGCGCCAGCAGACGACCCCAGGGGGAGACCCAGTACTTC. Translating it yields CASRRPQGETQYF.

The V gene is TRBV4-3, the J gene TRBJ1-4; tentatively, D is TRBD1 (5 bases). Trimming removed 0 bases at V and 2 bases at J, with 10 bases between. Germline V gene sequence: CDR1 LGHNA, CDR2 YSLEER. There are 16 residues in the CDR3. The CDR3 nucleotides are TGCGCCAGCAGCCAAGAAGGAGGGACCACTAATGAAAAACTGTTTTTT. This sequence encodes CASSQEGGTTNEKLFF.

The sample holds one count of this clone. This rearrangement joins TRBV9 to TRBJ1-2, with 7 positions matching TRBD1. Germline values: CDR1 SGDLS, CDR2 YYNGEE. The CDR3 runs 15 residues. The ends lost 4 bases at V and 0 bases at J; junction bases unmatched: 6. The CDR3 protein is CASSPGGVTNYGYTF. DNA for the CDR3: TGTGCCAGCAGCCCAGGGGGGGTTACTAACTATGGCTACACCTTC.

Remarks on this clone: This sample includes further DNA sequences coding for the same CDR3. The V and J genes are TRBV6-1 and TRBJ1-5; 11 bases align to TRBD1. CDR1 and CDR2 from the germline V gene are MNHNS and SASEGT. CDR3 length: 13 amino acids. V dropped 9 bases and J dropped 4; count of bases not matched to a gene: 2. CDR3 loop: CASRDRGNQPQHF. As DNA, the CDR3 is TGTGCCAGTCGGGACAGGGGGAATCAGCCCCAGCATTTT.

Comment on this clone: Distinct nucleotide sequences in the sample also encode this CDR3. The chain recombines TRBV11-2 with TRBJ1-1, with a tentative D call TRBD1 (5 bases). Germline values: CDR1 SGHAT, CDR2 FQNNGV. The CDR3 has 13 residues. V was pared by 3 bases and J by 5 bases, with 10 bases between. In nucleotides, the CDR3 is TGTGCCAGCAGCTTTTCCGGGGGGACTGAAGCTTTCTTT. Translation gives CASSFSGGTEAFF.

This clone was recorded once. This sequence joins TRBV19 and TRBJ1-2; TRBD1 is a possible D gene (6 bases). Trimming cost V 7 bases and J 4 bases, with 10 bases left between them. CDR3 length: 12 amino acids. Germline V lookup: CDR1 LNHDA, CDR2 SQIVND (reference sequence). DNA for the CDR3: TGTGCCAGTACCGAGGGGGGCTATGGCTACACCTTC. It is translated as CASTEGGYGYTF.

This clone was observed once. The V and J genes are TRBV5-6 and TRBJ1-2, with D perhaps TRBD1 (5 bases). Germline CDR1 SGHDT, CDR2 YYEEEE. V lost 0 bases, J lost 5 bases, and 14 bases lay in between. The CDR3 runs to 15 residues. CDR3 region: CASSLEGRSYYGYTF. Written as DNA, the CDR3 is TGTGCCAGCAGCTTGGAGGGACGGAGTTATTATGGCTACACCTTC.

The chain combines TRBV5-1 with TRBJ2-5; 7 bases are shared with TRBD1. The CDR3 length is 15 residues. Germline values: CDR1 SGHRS, CDR2 YFSETQ. The V and J ends lost 3 bases and 3 bases, in that order; junction bases with no gene match: 8. This CDR3 reads CASSSGTVYEETQYF. The DNA for the CDR3 is TGCGCCAGCAGCTCCGGGACAGTTTATGAAGAGACCCAGTACTTC.

The J gene is TRBJ2-5, the V gene TRBV7-9; perhaps TRBD1 as D (5 bases). The germline V and J ends were trimmed by 4 bases and 1 base, with 19 bases remaining between them. Germline lookup yields CDR1 SEHNR and CDR2 FQNEAQ (reference sequence). The CDR3 consists of 17 residues. The CDR3 DNA reads as TGTGCCAGCAGCTCATCCATGGGGCCTTGGTCCCAAGAGACCCAGTACTTC. It codes for CASSSSMGPWSQETQYF.